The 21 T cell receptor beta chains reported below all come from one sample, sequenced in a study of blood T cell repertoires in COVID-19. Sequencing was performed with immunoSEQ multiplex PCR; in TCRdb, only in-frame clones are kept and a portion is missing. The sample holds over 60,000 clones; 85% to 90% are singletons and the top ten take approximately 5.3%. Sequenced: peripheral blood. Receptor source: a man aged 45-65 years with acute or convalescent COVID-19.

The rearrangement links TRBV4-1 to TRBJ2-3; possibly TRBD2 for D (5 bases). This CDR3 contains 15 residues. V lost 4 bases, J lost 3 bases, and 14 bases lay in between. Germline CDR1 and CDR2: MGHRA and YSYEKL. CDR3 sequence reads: CASSLAGLNTDTQYF. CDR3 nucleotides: TGCGCCAGCAGCCTGGCCGGACTGAATACAGATACGCAGTATTTT.

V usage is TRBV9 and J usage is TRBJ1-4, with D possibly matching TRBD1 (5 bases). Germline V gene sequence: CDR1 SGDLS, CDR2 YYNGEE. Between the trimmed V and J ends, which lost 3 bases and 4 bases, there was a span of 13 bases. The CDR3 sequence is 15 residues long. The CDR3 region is CASSAHRLRNEKLFF. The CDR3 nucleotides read TGTGCCAGCAGCGCCCACAGGTTACGTAATGAAAAACTGTTTTTT.

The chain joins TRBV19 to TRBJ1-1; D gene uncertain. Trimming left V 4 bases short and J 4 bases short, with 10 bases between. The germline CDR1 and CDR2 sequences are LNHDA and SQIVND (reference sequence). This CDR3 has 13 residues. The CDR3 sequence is CASSTQAGTEAFF. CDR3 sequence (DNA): TGTGCCAGTAGTACCCAGGCAGGCACTGAAGCTTTCTTT.

The chain's CDR3 is CASSLVLGGETQYF. The CDR3 DNA sequence: TGTGCCAGCAGCTTAGTCTTGGGGGGAGAGACCCAGTACTTC. This rearrangement joins TRBV7-6 to TRBJ2-5, with D possibly being TRBD2 (6 bases). V was pared by 1 base and J by 4 bases, with 10 bases between. CDR3 length: 14 residues. Germline CDR1 reads SGHVS; CDR2 reads FNYEAQ.

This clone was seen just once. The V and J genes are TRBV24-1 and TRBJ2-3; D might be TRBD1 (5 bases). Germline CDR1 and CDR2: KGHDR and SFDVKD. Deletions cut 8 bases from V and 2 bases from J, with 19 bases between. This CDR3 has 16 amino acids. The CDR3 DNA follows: TGTGCCACCAAGGGGCACCGAGCAACGGACACAGATACGCAGTATTTT. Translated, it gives CATKGHRATDTDTQYF.

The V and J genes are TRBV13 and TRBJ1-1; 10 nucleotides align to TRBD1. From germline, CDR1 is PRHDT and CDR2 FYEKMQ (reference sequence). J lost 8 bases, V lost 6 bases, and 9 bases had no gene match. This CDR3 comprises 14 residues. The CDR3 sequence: CASRGQGRYGEAFF. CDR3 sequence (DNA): TGTGCCAGCAGGGGACAGGGGAGGTACGGGGAAGCTTTCTTT.

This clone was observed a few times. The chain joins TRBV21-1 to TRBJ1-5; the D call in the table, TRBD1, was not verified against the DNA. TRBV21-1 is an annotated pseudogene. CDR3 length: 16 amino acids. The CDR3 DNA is TGTGCCGGTACCAGACGACAGGGCGGGGACTGTCAGCCCCAGCATTTT. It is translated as CAGTRRQGGDCQPQHF.

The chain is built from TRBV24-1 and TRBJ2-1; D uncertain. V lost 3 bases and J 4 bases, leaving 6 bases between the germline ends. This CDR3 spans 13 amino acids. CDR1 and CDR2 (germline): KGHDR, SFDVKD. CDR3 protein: CATSDVGYNEQFF. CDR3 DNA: TGTGCCACCAGTGATGTCGGGTACAATGAGCAGTTCTTC.

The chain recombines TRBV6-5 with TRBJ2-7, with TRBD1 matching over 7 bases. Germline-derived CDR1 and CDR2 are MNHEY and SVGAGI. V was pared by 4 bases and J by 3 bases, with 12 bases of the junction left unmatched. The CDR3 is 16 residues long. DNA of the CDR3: TGTGCCAGCAGTTCCTCACCCGGGACAGAGATCTACGAGCAGTACTTC. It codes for CASSSSPGTEIYEQYF.

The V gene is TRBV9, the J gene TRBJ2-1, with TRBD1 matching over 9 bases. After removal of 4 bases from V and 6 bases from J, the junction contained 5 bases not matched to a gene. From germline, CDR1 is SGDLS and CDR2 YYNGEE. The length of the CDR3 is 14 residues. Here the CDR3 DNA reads TGTGCCAGCAGCCCCCGGACAGGGGCCAATGAGCAGTTCTTC. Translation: CASSPRTGANEQFF.

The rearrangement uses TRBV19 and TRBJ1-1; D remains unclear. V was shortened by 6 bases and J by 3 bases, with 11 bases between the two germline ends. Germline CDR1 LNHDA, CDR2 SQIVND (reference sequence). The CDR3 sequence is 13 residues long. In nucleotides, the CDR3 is TGTGCCAGTAGACTGAATTACGACACTGAAGCTTTCTTT. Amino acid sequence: CASRLNYDTEAFF.

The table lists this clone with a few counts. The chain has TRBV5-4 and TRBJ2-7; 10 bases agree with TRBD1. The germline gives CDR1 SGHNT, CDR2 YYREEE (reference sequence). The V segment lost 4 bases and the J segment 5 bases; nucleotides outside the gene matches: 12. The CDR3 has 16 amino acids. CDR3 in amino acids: CASSLKSGTGADEQYF. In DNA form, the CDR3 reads TGTGCCAGCAGCCTAAAGTCCGGGACAGGGGCCGACGAGCAGTACTTC.

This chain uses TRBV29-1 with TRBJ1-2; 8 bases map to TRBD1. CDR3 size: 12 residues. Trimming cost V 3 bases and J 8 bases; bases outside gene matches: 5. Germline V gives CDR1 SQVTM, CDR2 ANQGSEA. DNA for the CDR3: TGCAGCGTTGACAGGGGGCAGGAAGGCTACACCTTC. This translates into CSVDRGQEGYTF. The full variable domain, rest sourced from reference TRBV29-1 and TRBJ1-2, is SAVISQKPSRDICQRGTSLTIQCQVDSQVTMMFWYRQQPGQSLTLIATANQGSEATYESGFVIDKFPISRPNLTFSTLTVSNMSPEDSSIYLCSVDRGQEGYTFGSGTRLTVV.

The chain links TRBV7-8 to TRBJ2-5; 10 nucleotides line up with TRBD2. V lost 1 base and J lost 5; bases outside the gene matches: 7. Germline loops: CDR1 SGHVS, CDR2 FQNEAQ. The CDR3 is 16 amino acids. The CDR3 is CASSLVLGLAEETQYF. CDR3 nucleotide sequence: TGTGCCAGCAGCTTAGTCCTCGGACTAGCGGAGGAGACCCAGTACTTC.

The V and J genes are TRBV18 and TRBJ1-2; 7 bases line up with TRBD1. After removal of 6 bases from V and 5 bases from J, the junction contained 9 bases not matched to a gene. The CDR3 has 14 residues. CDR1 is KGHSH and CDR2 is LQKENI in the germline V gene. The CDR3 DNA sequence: TGTGCCAGCTCCCGAGACCCGGGACAGTATGGCTACACCTTC. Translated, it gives CASSRDPGQYGYTF.

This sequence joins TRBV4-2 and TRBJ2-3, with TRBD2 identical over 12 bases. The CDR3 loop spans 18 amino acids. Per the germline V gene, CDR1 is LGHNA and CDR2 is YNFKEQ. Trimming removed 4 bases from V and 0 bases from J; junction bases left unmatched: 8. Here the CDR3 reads CASSPFGTSGSSTDTQYF. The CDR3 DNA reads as TGTGCCAGCAGCCCATTCGGGACTAGCGGGTCTAGCACAGATACGCAGTATTTT.

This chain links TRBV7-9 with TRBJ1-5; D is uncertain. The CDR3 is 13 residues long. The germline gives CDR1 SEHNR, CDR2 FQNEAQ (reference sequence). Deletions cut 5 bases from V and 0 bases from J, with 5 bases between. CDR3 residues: CASSKSSNQPQHF. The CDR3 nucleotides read TGTGCCAGCAGCAAGAGTAGCAATCAGCCCCAGCATTTT.

The CDR3 is CAISRETGFYEQYF. CDR3 sequence (DNA): TGTGCCATCAGTAGGGAGACAGGGTTCTACGAGCAGTACTTC. The rearrangement joins TRBV10-3 to TRBJ2-7, with TRBD1 matching over 7 bases. Trimming removed 5 bases from V and 3 bases from J; junction bases left unmatched: 7. The germline V gene has CDR1 ENHRY and CDR2 SYGVKD. This CDR3 is 14 amino acids long.

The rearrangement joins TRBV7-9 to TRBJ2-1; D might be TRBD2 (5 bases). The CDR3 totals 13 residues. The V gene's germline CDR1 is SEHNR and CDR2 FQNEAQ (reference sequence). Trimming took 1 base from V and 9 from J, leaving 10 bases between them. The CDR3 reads CASSLGESSEQFF. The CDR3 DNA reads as TGTGCCAGCAGCTTAGGGGAGAGCAGTGAGCAGTTCTTC.

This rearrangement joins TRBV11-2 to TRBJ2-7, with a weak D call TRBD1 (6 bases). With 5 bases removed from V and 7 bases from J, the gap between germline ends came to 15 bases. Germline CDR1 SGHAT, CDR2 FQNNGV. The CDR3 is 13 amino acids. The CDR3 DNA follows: TGTGCCAGCAGCCCTCACAGGGTCGGTGAGCAGTACTTC. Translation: CASSPHRVGEQYF.

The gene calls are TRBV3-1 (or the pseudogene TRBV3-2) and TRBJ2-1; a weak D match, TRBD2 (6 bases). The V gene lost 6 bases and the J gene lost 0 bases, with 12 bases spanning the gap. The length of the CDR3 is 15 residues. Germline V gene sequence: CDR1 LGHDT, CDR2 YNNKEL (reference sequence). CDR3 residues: CASRFDGSSYNEQFF. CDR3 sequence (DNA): TGTGCCAGCAGATTCGACGGGAGCTCCTACAATGAGCAGTTCTTC.